Listed below are T cell receptor beta chains from one sample, sequenced in a study of blood T cell repertoires in COVID-19. Libraries were prepared by immunoSEQ multiplex PCR; TCRdb keeps only in-frame clonotypes and omits some of them. Of about 81,000 clones in the sample, approximately 78% were seen once. Material: peripheral blood. These receptor sequences come from a human donor in a cohort sampled during active COVID-19. The CDR3 runs from the conserved cysteine through the conserved F or W. D genes are given only for firm matches. The size of a clone is reported for some rows only, either as once, few or many, or as a class for expanded clones.

size	V	J	D	DNA	CDR3
NA	TRBV29-1	TRBJ1-2	TRBD1	TGCAGCGTTCCGCGACAGGGGGCCGACTATGGCTACACCTTC	CSVPRQGADYGYTF
once	TRBV5-5	TRBJ2-7	TRBD1	TGTGCCAGCAGCAGCGGGACAGGGGCCTACGAGCAGTACTTC	CASSSGTGAYEQYF
NA	TRBV7-9	TRBJ2-7	NA	TGTGCCAGCAGCTTAGAGGGGTTAACCTACGAGCAGTACTTC	CASSLEGLTYEQYF
NA	TRBV7-9	TRBJ1-4	NA	TGTGCCAGCAGCTCTGCGCCCCAGCGGGGGACTGAAAAACTGTTTTTT	CASSSAPQRGTEKLFF
NA	TRBV18	TRBJ1-3	NA	TGTGCCAGCTCACCGGAGAGGGCGAGCTCTGGAAACACCATATATTTT	CASSPERASSGNTIYF
NA	TRBV6-5	TRBJ2-7	NA	TGTGCCAGCAGGCCGGGACTCCCTGAGGGCTACGAGCAGTACTTC	CASRPGLPEGYEQYF
NA	TRBV6-5	TRBJ1-2	TRBD1	TGTGCCAGCAGTTACTCGAGCAGCAGGGGGGTCTATGGCTACACCTTC	CASSYSSSRGVYGYTF
NA	TRBV9	TRBJ2-7	NA	TGTGCCAGCAGCGTAGGGGCTAGCGCAGCCTACGAGCAGTACTTC	CASSVGASAAYEQYF
NA	TRBV6-6	TRBJ2-7	NA	TGTGCCAGCACCCAGGGATCTGCCTACGAGCAGTACTTC	CASTQGSAYEQYF
few	TRBV3-1/TRBV3-2	TRBJ1-1	NA	TGTGCCAGCAGCCAGCCGACAGGTTTGAACACTGAAGCTTTCTTT	CASSQPTGLNTEAFF
NA	TRBV6-5	TRBJ2-5	NA	TGTGCCAGCAGAAACCCAGCGAGGGAGACCCAGTACTTC	CASRNPARETQYF
NA	TRBV6-4	TRBJ1-1	NA	TGTGCCAGCAGCGCACCGAAATCAGGATGCACTGAAGCTTTCTTT	CASSAPKSGCTEAFF
NA	TRBV12-3/TRBV12-4	TRBJ2-7	NA	TGTGCCAGCAGGCGCGACAGCTACGAGCAGTACTTC	CASRRDSYEQYF
NA	TRBV6-1	TRBJ2-5	NA	TGTGCCAGCAGTGAAGCGATGACAGTCCAAGAGACCCAGTACTTC	CASSEAMTVQETQYF
NA	TRBV2	TRBJ1-5	NA	TGTGCCAGCAGTGAAAGGGTAGGGGTTGGCAATCAGCCCCAGCATTTT	CASSERVGVGNQPQHF
NA	TRBV4-2	TRBJ1-2	NA	TGTGCCAGCAGCCAAGATGGTCAGTCTAACTATGGCTACACCTTC	CASSQDGQSNYGYTF
NA	TRBV5-1	TRBJ1-1	NA	TGCGCCAGCAGCCTTGGCTGGGGGGACACTGAAGCTTTCTTT	CASSLGWGDTEAFF
NA	TRBV7-2	TRBJ2-5	TRBD1	TGTGCCAGCAGCTCCCTGACAGGGGGGCAAGAGACCCAGTACTTC	CASSSLTGGQETQYF
NA	TRBV2	TRBJ1-4	NA	TGTGCCAGCAGTGAGGATTCTGGGCATGAAAAACTGTTTTTT	CASSEDSGHEKLFF
NA	TRBV10-3	TRBJ1-6	TRBD1	TGTGCCAGCAACCAACAGGGGGCGGGTATCCTCCACTTT	CASNQQGAGILHF
few	TRBV18	TRBJ1-2	TRBD1	TGTGCCAGCTCACCGGACAGGGGGGTGGGCTACACCTTC	CASSPDRGVGYTF
NA	TRBV30	TRBJ1-2	TRBD1	TGTGCCTGGAGTAGGACAGGGTCGAGTGGCTACACCTTC	CAWSRTGSSGYTF
NA	TRBV5-1	TRBJ1-2	TRBD1	TGCGCCAGCAGCTTGGGGACAACAGGGGCCCATGGCTACACCTTC	CASSLGTTGAHGYTF
NA	TRBV29-1	TRBJ1-1	TRBD1	TGCAGCGTTGAAGATGGGTATGACAGGGGGAGGCGAGCTTTCTTT	CSVEDGYDRGRRAFF
NA	TRBV7-2	TRBJ2-7	NA	TGTGCCAGCAGCTTAATCGGAGGTTTTGGCGCTCCCCACGAGCAGTACTTC	CASSLIGGFGAPHEQYF
NA	TRBV7-9	TRBJ2-2	TRBD1	TGTGCCAGCAGCTTAGGCAGGGGGCTGAACACCGGGGAGCTGTTTTTT	CASSLGRGLNTGELFF
NA	TRBV15	TRBJ2-7	NA	TGTGCCACCAGCAGAGGACAGTCAACCTACGAGCAGTACTTC	CATSRGQSTYEQYF
NA	TRBV7-8	TRBJ2-5	TRBD2	TGTGCCAGCAGCTTGGGACTAGCGGGGGTTCTAAGGCAAGAGACCCAGTACTTC	CASSLGLAGVLRQETQYF
NA	TRBV5-5	TRBJ2-7	TRBD2	TGTGCCAGCAGCAAAGGGGAGGGGTCCTACGAGCAGTACTTC	CASSKGEGSYEQYF
NA	TRBV6-2/TRBV6-3	TRBJ2-7	TRBD1	TGTGCCAGCAGTTACCCGAGACAGGGGGCGCGGGGCGAGCAGTACTTC	CASSYPRQGARGEQYF
once	TRBV7-9	TRBJ1-1	NA	TGTGCCAGCAGCCGCGGCGGGGGGGAAACTTTCTTT	CASSRGGGETFF